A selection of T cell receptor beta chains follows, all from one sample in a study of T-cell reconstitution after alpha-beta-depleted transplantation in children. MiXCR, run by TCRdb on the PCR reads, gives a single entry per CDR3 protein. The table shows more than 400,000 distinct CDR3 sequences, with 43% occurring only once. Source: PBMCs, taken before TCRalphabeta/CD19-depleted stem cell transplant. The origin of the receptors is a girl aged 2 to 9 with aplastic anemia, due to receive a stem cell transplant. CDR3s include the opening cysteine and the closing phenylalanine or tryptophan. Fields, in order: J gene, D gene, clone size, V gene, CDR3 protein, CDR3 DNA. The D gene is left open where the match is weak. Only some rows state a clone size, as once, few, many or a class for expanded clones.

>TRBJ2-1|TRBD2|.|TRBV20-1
CSASASGRWNEQFF
TGCAGTGCATCAGCTAGCGGGAGGTGGAATGAGCAGTTCTTC
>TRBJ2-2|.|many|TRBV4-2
CASSQGPVANTGELFF
TGTGCCAGCAGCCAAGGACCGGTCGCGAACACCGGGGAGCTGTTTTTT
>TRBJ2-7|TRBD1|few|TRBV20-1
CSATTGTGFGEQYF
TGCAGTGCTACTACCGGGACAGGGTTTGGCGAGCAGTACTTC
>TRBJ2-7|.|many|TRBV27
CASSFAGGFYEQYF
TGTGCCAGCAGTTTTGCAGGAGGATTCTACGAGCAGTACTTC
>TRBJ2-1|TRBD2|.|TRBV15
CAEAWTSGIDEQFF
TGTGCTGAGGCTTGGACTAGCGGGATAGATGAGCAGTTCTTC
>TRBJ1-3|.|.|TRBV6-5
CASTGSGNTIYF
TGTGCCAGCACGGGGTCCGGAAACACCATATATTTT
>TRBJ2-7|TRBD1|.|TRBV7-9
CASSLGQGELYEQYF
TGTGCCAGCAGCTTGGGACAGGGGGAATTATACGAGCAGTACTTC
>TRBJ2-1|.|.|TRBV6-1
CASSERSWEQFF
TGTGCCAGCAGTGAACGTTCATGGGAGCAGTTCTTC
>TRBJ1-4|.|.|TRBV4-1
CASSQMRTYEEKLFF
TGCGCCAGCAGCCAAATGCGGACCTATGAGGAAAAACTGTTTTTT
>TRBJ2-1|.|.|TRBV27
CASSHTTPQGAGGEQFF
TGTGCCAGCAGTCATACGACGCCACAGGGGGCGGGGGGTGAGCAGTTCTTC
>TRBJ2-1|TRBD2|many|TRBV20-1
CSARDEGLAGVEQFF
TGCAGTGCTAGAGATGAAGGACTAGCGGGAGTTGAGCAGTTCTTC
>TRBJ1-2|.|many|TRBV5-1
CASSFGGEGYTF
TGCGCCAGCAGCTTTGGGGGCGAGGGCTACACCTTC
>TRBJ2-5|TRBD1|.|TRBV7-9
CASSPWTGGETQYF
TGTGCCAGCAGCCCCTGGACAGGGGGGGAGACCCAGTACTTC
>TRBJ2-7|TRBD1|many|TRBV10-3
CAIRATGGSYEQYF
TGTGCCATCAGGGCGACAGGGGGCTCCTACGAGCAGTACTTC
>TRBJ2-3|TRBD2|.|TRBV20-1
CSARTLAGRSTDTQYF
TGCAGTGCTAGGACTCTAGCGGGACGTTCCACAGATACGCAGTATTTT
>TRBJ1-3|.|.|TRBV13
CASSPPGRSSGNTIYF
TGTGCCAGCAGCCCGCCGGGGAGGAGCTCTGGAAACACCATATATTTT
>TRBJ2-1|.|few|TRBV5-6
CASSLEGVNEQFF
TGTGCCAGCAGCTTGGAAGGGGTCAACGAGCAGTTCTTC
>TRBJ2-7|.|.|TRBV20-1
CSARDSASFSYEQYF
TGCAGTGCTAGAGATAGTGCCAGCTTCTCCTACGAGCAGTACTTC
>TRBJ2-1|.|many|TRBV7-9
CASSPSETANNEQFF
TGTGCCAGCAGCCCGTCTGAGACAGCGAACAATGAGCAGTTCTTC
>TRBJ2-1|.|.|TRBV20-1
CSASQGSLGNEQFF
TGCAGTGCTAGTCAGGGCAGTCTAGGGAATGAGCAGTTCTTC
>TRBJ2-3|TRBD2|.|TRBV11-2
CASSLGPTSGRDTQYF
TGTGCCAGCAGCTTAGGCCCTACTAGCGGGAGGGATACGCAGTATTTT
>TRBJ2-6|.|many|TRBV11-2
CASSFGAGANVLTF
TGTGCCAGCAGCTTCGGGGCTGGGGCCAACGTCCTGACTTTC
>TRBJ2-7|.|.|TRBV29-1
CSVAGNEQYF
TGCAGCGTTGCAGGGAACGAGCAGTACTTC